This T cell receptor beta chain was captured by sequencing in a study of Graves' ophthalmopathy and Graves' hyperthyroidism. In this sample, this clonotype turned up many times. The CDR3 loop spans 13 amino acids. Trimming stripped 6 bases from V and 0 bases from J, with 9 bases between. Amplification targeted the TCR beta CDR3 regions, with RNA transcripts as the source material. The workflow started with a first-round RT-PCR run with HTBI primers and then moved on to a second-round multiplex PCR. TCRdb re-analysed the multiplex PCR reads in MiXCR, keeping a single row per CDR3 protein. In the table there are roughly 610,000 distinct CDR3 sequences, about a fifth of which are singletons.

V is TRBV12-3 or TRBV12-4 and J is TRBJ2-7, with D hard to call. The clonotype was recovered from a woman aged 18-29 years with stable Graves' hyperthyroidism. Some clones in this sample may be carry-over from other donors' samples. The specimen was peripheral blood. CDR3 in amino acids: CASRPPSSYEQYF. Here the CDR3 DNA reads TGTGCCAGCAGGCCCCCGAGCTCCTACGAGCAGTACTTC.